This TCR beta chain was sequenced in a study of Graves' ophthalmopathy and Graves' hyperthyroidism. Researchers took RNA transcripts and amplified TCR beta CDR3 regions from them. First-round RT-PCR relied on HTBI primers, and a second-round multiplex PCR came next. TCRdb redid the calling of the multiplex PCR reads with MiXCR, one entry per CDR3 protein. The profile covers some 350,000 distinct CDR3 sequences, with about a sixth appearing a single time and 2% to 2.5% taken by the ten largest. This clonotype was detected ten times or more. Antigen unknown. Study-wide results and caveats: Most thyroid clonotypes with frequency above 0.001 were detected in blood too.

This CDR3 is 19 amino acids long. V was clipped by 3 bases and J by 5 bases; unmatched bases: 14. Germline loops: CDR1 LNHDA, CDR2 SQIVND (reference sequence). This chain joins TRBV19 and TRBJ2-5, with 14 nucleotides matching TRBD2. This sequence was found in an adult woman with stable Graves' hyperthyroidism. The sequenced material came from peripheral blood. The CDR3 DNA reads as TGTGCCAGTAGTATTCCGGGACTAGCGGGAGCCTCACCCAGGGAGACCCAGTACTTC. It is translated as CASSIPGLAGASPRETQYF. Combining the CDR3 with reference TRBV19 and TRBJ2-5 gives the whole variable domain DGGITQSPKYLFRKEGQNVTLSCEQNLNHDAMYWYRQDPGQGLRLIYYSQIVNDFQKGDIAEGYSVSREKKESFPLTVTSAQKNPTAFYLCASSIPGLAGASPRETQYFGPGTRLLVL.